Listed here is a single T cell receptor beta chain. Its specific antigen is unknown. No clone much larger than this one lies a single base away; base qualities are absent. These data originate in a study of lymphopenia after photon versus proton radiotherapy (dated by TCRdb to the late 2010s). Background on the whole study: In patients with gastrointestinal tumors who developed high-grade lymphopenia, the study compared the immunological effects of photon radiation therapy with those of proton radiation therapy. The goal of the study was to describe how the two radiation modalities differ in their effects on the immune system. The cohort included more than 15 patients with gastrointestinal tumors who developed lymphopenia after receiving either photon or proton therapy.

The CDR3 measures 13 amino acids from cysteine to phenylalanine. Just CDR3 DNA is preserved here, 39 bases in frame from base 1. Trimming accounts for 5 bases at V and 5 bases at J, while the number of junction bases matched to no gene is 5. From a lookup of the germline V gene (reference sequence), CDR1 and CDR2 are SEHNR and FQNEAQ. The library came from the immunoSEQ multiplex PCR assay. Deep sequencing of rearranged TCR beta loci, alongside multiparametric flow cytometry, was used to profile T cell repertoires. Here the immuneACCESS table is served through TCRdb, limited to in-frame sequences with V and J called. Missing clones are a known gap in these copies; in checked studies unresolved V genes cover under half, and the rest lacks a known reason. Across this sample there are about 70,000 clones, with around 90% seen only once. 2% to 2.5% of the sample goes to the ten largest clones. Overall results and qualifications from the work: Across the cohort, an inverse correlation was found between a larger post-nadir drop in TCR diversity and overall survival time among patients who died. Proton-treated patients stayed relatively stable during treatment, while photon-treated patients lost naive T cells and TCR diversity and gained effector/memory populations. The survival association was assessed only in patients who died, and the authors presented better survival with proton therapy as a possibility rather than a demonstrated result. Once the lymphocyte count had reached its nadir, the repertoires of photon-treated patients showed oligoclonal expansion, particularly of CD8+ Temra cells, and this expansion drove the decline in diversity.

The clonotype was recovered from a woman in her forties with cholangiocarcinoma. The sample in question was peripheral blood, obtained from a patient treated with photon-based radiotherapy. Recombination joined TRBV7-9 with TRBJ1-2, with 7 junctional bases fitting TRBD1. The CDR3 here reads CASSPDRVYGYTF. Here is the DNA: TGTGCCAGCAGCCCAGACAGGGTATATGGCTACACCTTC.